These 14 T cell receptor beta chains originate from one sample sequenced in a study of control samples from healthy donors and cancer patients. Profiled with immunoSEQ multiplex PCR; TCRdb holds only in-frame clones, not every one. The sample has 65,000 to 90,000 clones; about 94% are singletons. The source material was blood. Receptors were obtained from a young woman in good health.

The CDR3 here is CASRQGGTYNSPLHF. The CDR3 DNA is TGTGCCAGCAGACAGGGAGGTACCTATAATTCACCCCTCCACTTT. The rearrangement joins TRBV3-1 (or the pseudogene TRBV3-2) to TRBJ1-6; a possible D gene is TRBD1 (6 bases). The V and J ends lost 6 bases and 2 bases respectively, with 11 bases between them. The germline V gene encodes CDR1 LGHDT and CDR2 YNNKEL (reference sequence). The CDR3 is 15 amino acids.

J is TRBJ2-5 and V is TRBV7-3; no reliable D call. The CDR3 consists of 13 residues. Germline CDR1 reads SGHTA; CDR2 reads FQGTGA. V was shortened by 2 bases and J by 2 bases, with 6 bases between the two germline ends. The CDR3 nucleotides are TGTGCCAGCAGCTTAGGCCTACAAGAGACCCAGTACTTC. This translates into CASSLGLQETQYF. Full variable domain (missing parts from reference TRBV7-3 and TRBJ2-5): GAGVSQTPSNKVTEKGKYVELRCDPISGHTALYWYRQSLGQGPEFLIYFQGTGAADDSGLPNDRFFAVRPEGSVSTLKIQRTERGDSAVYLCASSLGLQETQYFGPGTRLLVL.

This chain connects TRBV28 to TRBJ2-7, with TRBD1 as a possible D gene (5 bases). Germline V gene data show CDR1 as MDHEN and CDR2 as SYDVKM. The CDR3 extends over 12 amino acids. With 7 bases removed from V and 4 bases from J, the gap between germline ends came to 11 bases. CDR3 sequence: CASKGSIYEQYF. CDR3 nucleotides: TGTGCCAGCAAGGGGTCGATTTACGAGCAGTACTTC.

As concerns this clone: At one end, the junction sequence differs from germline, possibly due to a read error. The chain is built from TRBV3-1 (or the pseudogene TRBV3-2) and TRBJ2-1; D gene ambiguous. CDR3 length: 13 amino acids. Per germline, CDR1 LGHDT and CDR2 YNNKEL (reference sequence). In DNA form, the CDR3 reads TGTGCCAGCAGCCAACTCTCCGACAATGAGCAGTTCTTC. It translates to CASSQLSDNEQFF.

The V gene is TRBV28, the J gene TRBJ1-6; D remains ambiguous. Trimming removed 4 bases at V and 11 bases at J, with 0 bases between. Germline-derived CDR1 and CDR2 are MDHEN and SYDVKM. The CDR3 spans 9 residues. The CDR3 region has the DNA TGTGCCAGCAGTTCACCCCTCCACTTT. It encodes CASSSPLHF.

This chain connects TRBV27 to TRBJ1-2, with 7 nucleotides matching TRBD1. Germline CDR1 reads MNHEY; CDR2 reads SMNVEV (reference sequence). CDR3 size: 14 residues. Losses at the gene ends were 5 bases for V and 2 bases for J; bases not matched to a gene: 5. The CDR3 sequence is CASSPQGINYGYTF. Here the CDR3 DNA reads TGTGCCAGCAGTCCACAGGGGATAAACTATGGCTACACCTTC.

The CDR3 region is CATHSLTGELFF. Written as DNA, the CDR3 is TGTGCCACGCACTCGCTCACCGGGGAGCTGTTTTTT. The chain has TRBV19 and TRBJ2-2, with D hard to call. CDR1 is LNHDA and CDR2 is SQIVND in the germline V gene (reference sequence). Trimming took 10 bases from V and 4 from J, leaving 10 bases between them. This CDR3 region has 12 residues.

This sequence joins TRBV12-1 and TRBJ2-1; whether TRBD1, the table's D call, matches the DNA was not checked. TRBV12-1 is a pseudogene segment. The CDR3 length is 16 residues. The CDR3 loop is CASSFPTGTVYNEQFF. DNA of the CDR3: TGTGCCAGCAGCTTTCCGACCGGGACAGTTTACAATGAGCAGTTCTTC.

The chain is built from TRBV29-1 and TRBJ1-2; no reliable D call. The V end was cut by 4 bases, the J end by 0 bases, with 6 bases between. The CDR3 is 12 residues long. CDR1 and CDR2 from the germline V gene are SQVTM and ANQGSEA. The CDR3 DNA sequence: TGCAGCGTTGGGGCAGCTAACTATGGCTACACCTTC. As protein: CSVGAANYGYTF.

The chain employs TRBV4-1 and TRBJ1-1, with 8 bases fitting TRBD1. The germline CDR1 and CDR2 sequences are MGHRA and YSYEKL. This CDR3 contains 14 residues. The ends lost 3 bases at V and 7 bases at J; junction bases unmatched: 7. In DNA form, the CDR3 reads TGCGCCAGCAGCCACTGGACAGGGACGGGTGAAGCTTTCTTT. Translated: CASSHWTGTGEAFF.

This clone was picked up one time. DNA of the CDR3: TGCGCCAGCAGCCCTCAGACTAGTTTGGATACGCAGTATTTT. This codes for CASSPQTSLDTQYF. The chain employs TRBV5-1 and TRBJ2-3, with D possibly being TRBD2 (6 bases). Trimming shortened V by 4 bases and J by 6 bases, and 15 bases separated the two germline ends. Germline lookup yields CDR1 SGHRS and CDR2 YFSETQ. The CDR3 consists of 14 residues. The variable domain in full, with the rest retrieved from reference TRBV5-1 and TRBJ2-3, is KAGVTQTPRYLIKTRGQQVTLSCSPISGHRSVSWYQQTPGQGLQFLFEYFSETQRNKGNFPGRFSGRQFSNSRSEMNVSTLELGDSALYLCASSPQTSLDTQYFGPGTRLTVL.

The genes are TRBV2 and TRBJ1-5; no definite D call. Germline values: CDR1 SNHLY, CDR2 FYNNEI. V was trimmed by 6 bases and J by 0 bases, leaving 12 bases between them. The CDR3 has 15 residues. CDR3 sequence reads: CASRRTTNSNQPQHF. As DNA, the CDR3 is TGTGCCAGCAGACGGACGACGAATAGCAATCAGCCCCAGCATTTT.

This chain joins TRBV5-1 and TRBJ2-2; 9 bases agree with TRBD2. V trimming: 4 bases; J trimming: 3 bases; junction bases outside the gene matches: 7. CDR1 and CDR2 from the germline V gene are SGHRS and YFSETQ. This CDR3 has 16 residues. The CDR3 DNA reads TGCGCCAGCAGCGCCAGAGCGGGGGGCTACACCGGGGAGCTGTTTTTT. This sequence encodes CASSARAGGYTGELFF.

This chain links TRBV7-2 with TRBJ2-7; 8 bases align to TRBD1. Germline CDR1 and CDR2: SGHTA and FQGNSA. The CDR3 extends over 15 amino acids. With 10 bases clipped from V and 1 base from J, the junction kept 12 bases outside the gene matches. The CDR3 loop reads CATSKGQGASYEQYF. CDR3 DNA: TGTGCCACCTCAAAGGGGCAGGGGGCGTCCTACGAGCAGTACTTC.